The following is a T cell receptor beta chain sequence with its context. Its target antigen remains unknown. The record has no base qualities; no much larger clone is one base away. The sample originates from a study of T cell responses to AZD1222 COVID-19 vaccine (dated by TCRdb to the early 2020s). For the wider study: TCR sequencing covered about 230 trial participants: 200 to 220 given two doses of AZD1222 and some 25 given two doses of MenACWY control vaccine. Enrollment into the trials was organized by age into subgroups of 18-55, 56-69 and 70-plus years, and those subgroups contained approximately 160, 26 and 62 TCR-sequenced participants, respectively.

General findings and caveats noted by the study authors: Only a handful of AZD1222 recipients were SARS-CoV-2 seropositive at baseline, limiting conclusions about previously exposed vaccinees. Because no day 14 peak-response samples were available, the repertoires could be characterized only after the peak T cell response. Spike-specific TCR breadth and depth rose significantly after two AZD1222 doses compared with day 0 and with MenACWY recipients. Participants were mostly white British and included more females than males, and it was suggested by the authors that clonal diversity may have been underestimated. Reportedly, almost half of the unique spike-specific TCRs recognized epitopes lying outside the regions that are mutated in the B.1.351 and B.1.1.7 variants. The 56-69-year group was small, and its depth increase did not reach significance, likely because of low power. The whole spike protein was spanned by vaccine-associated CD4 TCRs, and dominant responses were seen in regions 160-218 and 743-854.

The CDR3 regions of human TCRbeta chains were analyzed by immunosequencing. The authors processed their data as follows. TCRs in the repertoires were matched against a reference library of SARS-CoV-2-specific TCRs that had been generated with the MIRA antigen-specificity platform. Breadth meant the fraction of unique TCRs that were SARS-CoV-2-associated, whereas depth meant the fraction of total T cells that were SARS-CoV-2-associated. Using the MIRA data, each spike-specific TCR was assigned both to the spike region to which the TCR was reactive and to a CD4 or CD8 class. Log10-transformed breadth and depth values were compared by one-way ANOVA with Sidak's multiple comparisons tests. TCRdb limited this immuneACCESS table to in-frame rearrangements with V and J called. A share of clones is missing; checked studies link under half to unresolved V genes, and the rest is unexplained. V and J calls and clone size come straight from that table; D and trimming were deduced from the DNA. Across this sample there are approximately 200,000 clones, with roughly 92% seen only once. Of the sample, under 4% is held by the ten largest clones.

According to the study, the label for this sample's time point signals: about 28 days (+/-7) after the second vaccine dose. Because spike-specific TCR depth and breadth did not differ between the two schedules, AZD1222 recipients who got a second dose at roughly 4 weeks were pooled with those who got a second dose at roughly 12 weeks. Samples from vaccinated people were obtained from the UK trials COV001 and COV002, which included a single-blind randomized controlled phase 2/3 trial of AZD1222 (ChAdOx1 nCoV-19) in healthy adults. For TCRbeta chain sequencing, PBMC samples were collected from trial participants at day 0 and at day 28 after the second dose. This sequence originates from an adult who received the AZD1222 COVID-19 vaccine. The sequencing here drew on peripheral blood, taken 28 days after the second AZD1222 dose.

The CDR3: CASSLGGVGYNEQFF. Read as DNA, the sequence is TGTGCCAGCAGTTTGGGCGGGGTAGGCTACAATGAGCAGTTCTTC. The chain links TRBV28 with TRBJ2-1; the D region possibly corresponds to TRBD2 (6 bases align). Reading the germline V gene gives CDR1 MDHEN and CDR2 SYDVKM. The germline ends are 12 bases apart after V is trimmed by 3 bases and J by 3 bases. From the cysteine through the phenylalanine, the CDR3 covers 15 amino acids. Only the CDR3 DNA stays, 45 bases, in frame from base 1.